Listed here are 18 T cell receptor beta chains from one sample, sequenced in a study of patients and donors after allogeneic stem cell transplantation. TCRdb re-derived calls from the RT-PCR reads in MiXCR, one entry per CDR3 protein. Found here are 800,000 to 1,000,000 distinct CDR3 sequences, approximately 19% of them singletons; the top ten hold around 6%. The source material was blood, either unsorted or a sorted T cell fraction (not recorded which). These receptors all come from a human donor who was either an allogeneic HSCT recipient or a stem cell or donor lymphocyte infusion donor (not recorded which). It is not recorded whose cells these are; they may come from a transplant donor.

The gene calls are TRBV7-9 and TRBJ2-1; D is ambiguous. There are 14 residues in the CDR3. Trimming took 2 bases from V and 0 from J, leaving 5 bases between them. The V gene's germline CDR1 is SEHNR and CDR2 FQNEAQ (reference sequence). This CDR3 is CASSLTYSYNEQFF. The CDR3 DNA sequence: TGTGCCAGCAGCTTAACGTACTCCTACAATGAGCAGTTCTTC.

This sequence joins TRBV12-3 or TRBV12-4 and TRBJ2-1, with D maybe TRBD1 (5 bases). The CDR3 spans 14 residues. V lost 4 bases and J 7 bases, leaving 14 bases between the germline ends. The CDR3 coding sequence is TGTGCCAGCAGTTCGCAAGACAGACGAAATGAGCAGTTCTTC. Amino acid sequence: CASSSQDRRNEQFF.

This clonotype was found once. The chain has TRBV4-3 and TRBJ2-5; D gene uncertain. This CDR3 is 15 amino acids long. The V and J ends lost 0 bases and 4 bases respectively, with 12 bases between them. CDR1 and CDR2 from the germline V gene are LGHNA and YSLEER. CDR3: CASSQEEKGRETQYF. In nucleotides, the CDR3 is TGCGCCAGCAGCCAAGAGGAAAAGGGTCGAGAGACCCAGTACTTC.

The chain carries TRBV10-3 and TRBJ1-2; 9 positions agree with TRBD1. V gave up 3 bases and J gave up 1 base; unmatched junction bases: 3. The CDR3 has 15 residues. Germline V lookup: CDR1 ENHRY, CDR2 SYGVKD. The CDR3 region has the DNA TGTGCCATCAGTGAATCGACAGGGGGTAACTATGGCTACACCTTC. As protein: CAISESTGGNYGYTF.

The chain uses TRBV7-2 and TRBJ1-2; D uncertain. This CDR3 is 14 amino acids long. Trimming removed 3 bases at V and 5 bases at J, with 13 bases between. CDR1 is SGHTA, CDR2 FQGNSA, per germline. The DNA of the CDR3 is TGTGCCAGCAGCTTGATGATGACTGGTTATGGCTACACCTTC. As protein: CASSLMMTGYGYTF.

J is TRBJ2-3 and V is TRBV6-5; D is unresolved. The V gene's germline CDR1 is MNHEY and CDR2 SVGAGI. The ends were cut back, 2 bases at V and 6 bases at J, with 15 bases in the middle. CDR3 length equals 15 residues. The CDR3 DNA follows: TGTGCCAGCAGTTACCCACAGTCCCTCAATGATACGCAGTATTTT. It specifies CASSYPQSLNDTQYF.

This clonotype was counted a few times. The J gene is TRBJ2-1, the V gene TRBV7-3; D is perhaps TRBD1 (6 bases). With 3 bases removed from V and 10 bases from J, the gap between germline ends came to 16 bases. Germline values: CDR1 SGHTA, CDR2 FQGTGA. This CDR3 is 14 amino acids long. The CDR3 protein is CASSFSRDTTEQFF. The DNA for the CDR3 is TGTGCCAGCAGCTTCAGTCGGGACACCACGGAGCAGTTCTTC.

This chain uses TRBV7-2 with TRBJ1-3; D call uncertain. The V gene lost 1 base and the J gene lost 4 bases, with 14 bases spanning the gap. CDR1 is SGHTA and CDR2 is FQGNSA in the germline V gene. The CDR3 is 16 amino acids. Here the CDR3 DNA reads TGTGCCAGCAGCTTAGTGAGGATATCGGCCGGAAACACCATATATTTT. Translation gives CASSLVRISAGNTIYF.

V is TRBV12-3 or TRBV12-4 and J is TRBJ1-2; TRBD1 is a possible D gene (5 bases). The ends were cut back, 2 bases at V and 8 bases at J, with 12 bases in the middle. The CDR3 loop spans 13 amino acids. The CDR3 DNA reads TGTGCCAGCAGTTTACTCGTGAGGGACGGCTACACCTTC. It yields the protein CASSLLVRDGYTF.

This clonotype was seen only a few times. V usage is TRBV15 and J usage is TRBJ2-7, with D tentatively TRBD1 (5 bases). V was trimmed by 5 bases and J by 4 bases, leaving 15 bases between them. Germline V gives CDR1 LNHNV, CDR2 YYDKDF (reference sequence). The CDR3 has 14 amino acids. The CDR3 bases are TGTGCCACCAGCGTTAATCTCAGGGATTACGAGCAGTACTTC. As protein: CATSVNLRDYEQYF.

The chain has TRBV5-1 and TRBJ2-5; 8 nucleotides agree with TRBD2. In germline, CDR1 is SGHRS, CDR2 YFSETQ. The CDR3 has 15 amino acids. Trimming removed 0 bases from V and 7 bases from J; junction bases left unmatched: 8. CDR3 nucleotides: TGCGCCAGCAGCTTGGAGCGGGGGCGTGAGAGGACCCAGTACTTC. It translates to CASSLERGRERTQYF.

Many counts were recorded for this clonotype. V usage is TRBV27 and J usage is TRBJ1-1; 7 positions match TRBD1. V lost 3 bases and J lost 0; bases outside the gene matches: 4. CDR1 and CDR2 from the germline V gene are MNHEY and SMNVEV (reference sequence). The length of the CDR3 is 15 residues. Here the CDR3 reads CASSLSQGMNTEAFF. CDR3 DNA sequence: TGTGCCAGCAGTTTGTCACAGGGGATGAACACTGAAGCTTTCTTT.

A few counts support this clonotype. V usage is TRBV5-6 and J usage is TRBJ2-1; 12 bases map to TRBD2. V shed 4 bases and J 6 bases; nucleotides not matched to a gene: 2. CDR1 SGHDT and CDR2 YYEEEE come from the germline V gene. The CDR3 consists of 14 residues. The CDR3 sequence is CASSPTSGSNEQFF. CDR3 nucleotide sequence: TGTGCCAGCAGCCCGACTAGCGGGAGCAATGAGCAGTTCTTC. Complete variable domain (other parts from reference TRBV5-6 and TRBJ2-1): DAGVTQSPTHLIKTRGQQVTLRCSPKSGHDTVSWYQQALGQGPQFIFQYYEEEERQRGNFPDRFSGHQFPNYSSELNVNALLLGDSALYLCASSPTSGSNEQFFGPGTRLTVL.

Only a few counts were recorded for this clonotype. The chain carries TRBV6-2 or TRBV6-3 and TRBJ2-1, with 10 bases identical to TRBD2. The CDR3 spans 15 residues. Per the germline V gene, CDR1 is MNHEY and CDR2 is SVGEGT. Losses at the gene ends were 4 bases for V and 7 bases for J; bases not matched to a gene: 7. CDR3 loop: CASSSVAGGVNEQFF. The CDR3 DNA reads TGTGCCAGCAGTTCGGTAGCGGGAGGTGTTAATGAGCAGTTCTTC.

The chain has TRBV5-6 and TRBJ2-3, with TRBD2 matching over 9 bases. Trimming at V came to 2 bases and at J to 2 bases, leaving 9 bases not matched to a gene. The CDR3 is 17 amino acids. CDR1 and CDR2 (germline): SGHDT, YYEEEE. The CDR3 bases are TGTGCCAGCAGCTTTCAGGGGAGCGGGAGGACCACAGATACGCAGTATTTT. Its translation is CASSFQGSGRTTDTQYF.

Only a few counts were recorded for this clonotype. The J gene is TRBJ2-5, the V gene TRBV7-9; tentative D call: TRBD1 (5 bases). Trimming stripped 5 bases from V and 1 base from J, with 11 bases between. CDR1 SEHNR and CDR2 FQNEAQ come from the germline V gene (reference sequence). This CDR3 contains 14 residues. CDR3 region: CASSSRVLQETQYF. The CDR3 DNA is TGTGCCAGCAGCAGCAGGGTCCTCCAAGAGACCCAGTACTTC.

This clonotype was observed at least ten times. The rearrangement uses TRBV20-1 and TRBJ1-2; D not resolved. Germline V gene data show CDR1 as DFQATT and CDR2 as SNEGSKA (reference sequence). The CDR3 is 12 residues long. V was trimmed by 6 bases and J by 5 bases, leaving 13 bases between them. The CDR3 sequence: CSADPEGYGYTF. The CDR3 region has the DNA TGCAGTGCCGATCCTGAGGGTTATGGCTACACCTTC.

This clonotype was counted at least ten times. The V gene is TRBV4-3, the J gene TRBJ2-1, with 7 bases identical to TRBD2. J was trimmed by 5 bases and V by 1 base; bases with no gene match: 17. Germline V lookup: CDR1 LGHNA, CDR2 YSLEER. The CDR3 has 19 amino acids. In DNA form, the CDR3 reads TGCGCCAGCAGCCAAGCACCCATGGGGGGAGCGGGGATTAACAATGAGCAGTTCTTC. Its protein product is CASSQAPMGGAGINNEQFF.